This entry features one TCR beta chain sequence. The data were obtained in a study of T cells in Graves' hyperthyroidism and ophthalmopathy. Amplification targeted TCR beta CDR3 regions from RNA transcripts. TCR CDR3 underwent first-round RT-PCR with the HTBI primer set. Each CDR3 protein is one row after TCRdb ran MiXCR on the multiplex PCR reads. The sample lists 300,000 or so distinct CDR3 sequences; approximately 22% were seen once. The germline gives CDR1 MDHEN, CDR2 SYDVKM. With V trimmed by 3 bases and J by 10 bases, 12 bases remained unmatched. The CDR3 spans 15 residues. The specimen sequenced was blood. The V gene is TRBV28, the J gene TRBJ2-1, with 7 bases lining up with TRBD2. This clonotype was obtained from a woman aged 50 to 65 with Graves' hyperthyroidism. The CDR3 sequence is CASSFGTGGLGEQFF. DNA of the CDR3: TGTGCCAGCAGTTTCGGTACCGGGGGGTTAGGGGAGCAGTTCTTC.